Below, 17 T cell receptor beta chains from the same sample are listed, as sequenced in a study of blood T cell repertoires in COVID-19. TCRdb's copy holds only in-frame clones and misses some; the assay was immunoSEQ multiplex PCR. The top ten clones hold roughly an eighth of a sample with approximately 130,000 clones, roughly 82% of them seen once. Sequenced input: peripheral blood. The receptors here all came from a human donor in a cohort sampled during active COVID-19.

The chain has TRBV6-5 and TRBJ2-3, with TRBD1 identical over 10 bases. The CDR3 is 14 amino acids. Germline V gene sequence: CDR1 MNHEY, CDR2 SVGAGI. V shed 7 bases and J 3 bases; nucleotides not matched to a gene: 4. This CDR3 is CASKVDRGTDTQYF. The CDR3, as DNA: TGTGCCAGCAAGGTGGACAGGGGGACAGATACGCAGTATTTT.

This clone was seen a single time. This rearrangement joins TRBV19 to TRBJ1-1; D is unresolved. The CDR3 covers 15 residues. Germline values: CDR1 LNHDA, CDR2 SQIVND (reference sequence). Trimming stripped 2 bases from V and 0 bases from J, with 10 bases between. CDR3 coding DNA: TGTGCCAGTAGTATACAGGTTTTGGTGAACACTGAAGCTTTCTTT. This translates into CASSIQVLVNTEAFF.

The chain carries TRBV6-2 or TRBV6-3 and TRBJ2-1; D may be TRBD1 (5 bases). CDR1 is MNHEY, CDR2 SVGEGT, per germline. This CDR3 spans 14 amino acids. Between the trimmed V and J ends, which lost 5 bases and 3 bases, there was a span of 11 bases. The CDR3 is CASSPPGLYNEQFF. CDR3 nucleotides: TGTGCCAGCAGTCCCCCAGGGCTCTACAATGAGCAGTTCTTC.

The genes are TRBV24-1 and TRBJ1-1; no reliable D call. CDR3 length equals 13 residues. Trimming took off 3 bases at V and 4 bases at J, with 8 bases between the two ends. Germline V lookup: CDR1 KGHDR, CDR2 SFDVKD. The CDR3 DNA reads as TGTGCCACCAGTGATCCACACCTCACTGAAGCTTTCTTT. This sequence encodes CATSDPHLTEAFF.

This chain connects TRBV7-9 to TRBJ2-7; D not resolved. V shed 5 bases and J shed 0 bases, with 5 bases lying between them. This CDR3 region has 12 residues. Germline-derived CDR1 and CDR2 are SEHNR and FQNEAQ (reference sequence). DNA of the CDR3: TGTGCCAGCAGCGCTAGCTCCTACGAGCAGTACTTC. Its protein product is CASSASSYEQYF. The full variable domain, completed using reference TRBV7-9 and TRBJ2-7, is DTGVSQNPRHKITKRGQNVTFRCDPISEHNRLYWYRQTLGQGPEFLTYFQNEAQLEKSRLLSDRFSAERPKGSFSTLEIQRTEQGDSAMYLCASSASSYEQYFGPGTRLTVT.

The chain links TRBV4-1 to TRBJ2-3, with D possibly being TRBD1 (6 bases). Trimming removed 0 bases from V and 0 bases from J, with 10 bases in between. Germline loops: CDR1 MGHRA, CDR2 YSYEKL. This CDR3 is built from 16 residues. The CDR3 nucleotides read TGCGCCAGCAGCCAAGATCGTAGGGGGAGCACAGATACGCAGTATTTT. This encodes CASSQDRRGSTDTQYF.

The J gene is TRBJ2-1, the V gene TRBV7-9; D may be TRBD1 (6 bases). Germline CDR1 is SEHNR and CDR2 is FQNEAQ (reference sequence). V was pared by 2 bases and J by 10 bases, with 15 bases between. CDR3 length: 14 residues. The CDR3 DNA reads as TGTGCCAGCAGCTTATCCCTGGACAGAAACGAGCAGTTCTTC. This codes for CASSLSLDRNEQFF.

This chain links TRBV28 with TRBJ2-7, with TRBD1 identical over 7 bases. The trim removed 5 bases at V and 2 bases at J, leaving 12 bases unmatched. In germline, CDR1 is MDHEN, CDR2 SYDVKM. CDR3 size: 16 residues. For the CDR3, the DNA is TGTGCCAGCAGTCTCCACCCTTTGACAGGGACCTACGAGCAGTACTTC. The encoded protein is CASSLHPLTGTYEQYF. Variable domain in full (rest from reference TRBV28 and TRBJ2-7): DVKVTQSSRYLVKRTGEKVFLECVQDMDHENMFWYRQDPGLGLRLIYFSYDVKMKEKGDIPEGYSVSREKKERFSLILESASTNQTSMYLCASSLHPLTGTYEQYFGPGTRLTVT.

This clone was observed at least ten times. This CDR3 reads CASSTGQGNQPQHF. Here the CDR3 DNA reads TGCGCCAGCAGCACAGGACAGGGCAATCAGCCCCAGCATTTT. The chain joins TRBV5-1 to TRBJ1-5, with 7 bases fitting TRBD1. CDR1 is SGHRS and CDR2 is YFSETQ in the germline V gene. V lost 4 bases, J lost 2 bases, and 3 bases stayed unmatched. The CDR3 runs to 14 residues.

The CDR3 protein is CASSYDAGDGYTF. The CDR3 DNA is TGTGCCAGCAGTTACGACGCAGGGGATGGCTACACCTTC. The gene calls are TRBV7-9 and TRBJ1-2; tentatively, D is TRBD1 (6 bases). CDR3 length: 13 amino acids. Germline-derived CDR1 and CDR2 are SEHNR and FQNEAQ (reference sequence). Trimming pared 6 bases from V and 6 bases from J, leaving 14 bases between.

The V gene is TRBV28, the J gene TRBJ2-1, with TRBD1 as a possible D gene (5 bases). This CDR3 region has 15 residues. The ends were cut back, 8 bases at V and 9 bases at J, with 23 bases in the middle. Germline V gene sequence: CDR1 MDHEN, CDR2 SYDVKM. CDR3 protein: CASQSQGLGNSEQFF. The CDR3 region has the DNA TGTGCCAGCCAAAGCCAGGGTTTGGGTAATAGTGAGCAGTTCTTC.

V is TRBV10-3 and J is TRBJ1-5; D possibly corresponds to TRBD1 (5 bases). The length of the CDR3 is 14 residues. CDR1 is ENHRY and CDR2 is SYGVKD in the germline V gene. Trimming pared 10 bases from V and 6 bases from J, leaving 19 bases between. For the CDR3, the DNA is TGTGCCACCGATCCGGGGGATAGGAGTCAGCCCCAGCATTTT. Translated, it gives CATDPGDRSQPQHF.

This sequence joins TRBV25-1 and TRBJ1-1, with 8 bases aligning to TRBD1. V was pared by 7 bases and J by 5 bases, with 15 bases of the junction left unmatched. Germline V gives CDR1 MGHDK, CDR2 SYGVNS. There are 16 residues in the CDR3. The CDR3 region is CASTNHPQGARTEAFF. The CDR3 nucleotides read TGTGCCAGCACCAATCATCCCCAGGGGGCGCGGACTGAAGCTTTCTTT.

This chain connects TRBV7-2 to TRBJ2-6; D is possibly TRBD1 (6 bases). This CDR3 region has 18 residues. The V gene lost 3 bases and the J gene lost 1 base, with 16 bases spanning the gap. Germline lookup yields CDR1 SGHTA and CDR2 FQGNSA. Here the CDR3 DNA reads TGTGCCAGCAGCTTGGGTACAGGGTCGACTTCTGGGGCCAACGTCCTGACTTTC. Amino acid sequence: CASSLGTGSTSGANVLTF.

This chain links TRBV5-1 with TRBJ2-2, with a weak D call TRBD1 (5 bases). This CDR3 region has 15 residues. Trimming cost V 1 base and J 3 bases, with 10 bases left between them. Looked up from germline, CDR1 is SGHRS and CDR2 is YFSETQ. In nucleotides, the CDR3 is TGCGCCAGCAGCTTGCAAGGGGCCGACACCGGGGAGCTGTTTTTT. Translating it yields CASSLQGADTGELFF.

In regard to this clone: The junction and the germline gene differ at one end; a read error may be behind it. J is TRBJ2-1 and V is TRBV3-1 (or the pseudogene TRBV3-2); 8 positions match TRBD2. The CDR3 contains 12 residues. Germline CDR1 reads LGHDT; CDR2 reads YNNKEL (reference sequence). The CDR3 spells CASSQVAGSQVF. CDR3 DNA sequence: TGTGCCAGCAGCCAAGTAGCGGGGAGTCAGGTCTTC.

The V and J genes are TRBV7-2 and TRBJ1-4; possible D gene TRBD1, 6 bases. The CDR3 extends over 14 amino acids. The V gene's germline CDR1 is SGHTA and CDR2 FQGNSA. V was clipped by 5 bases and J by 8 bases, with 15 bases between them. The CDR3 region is CASSPQGGGEKLFF. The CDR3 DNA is TGTGCCAGCAGCCCACAGGGTGGAGGCGAAAAACTGTTTTTT.